This T cell receptor (beta chain) comes out of a study of cytomegalovirus exposure and HLA in healthy donors. General study findings and limits: Later analysis indicated greater clonal expansion among HLA-associated TCR beta chains than among equally common other chains. CMV serostatus was the only recorded immune exposure for donors. Reportedly, diagnosis of cytomegalovirus status by the classifier showed high specificity and sensitivity.

Concerning this clone itself: No antigen is known for it.

The CDR3 extends over 15 amino acids. After removal of 2 bases from V and 1 base from J, the junction contained 3 bases not matched to a gene. The germline CDR1 and CDR2 sequences are MNHEY and SVGAGI. Researchers ran the PCR with 60 Vbeta and 13 Jbeta primers. Profiled with immunoSEQ multiplex PCR; TCRdb holds only in-frame clones, not every one. This table lists some 47,000 clones. This chain joins TRBV6-5 and TRBJ2-3; 7 nucleotides match TRBD1. The sample consisted of PBMCs. The sequence came from a woman in her 40s in good health and CMV-seronegative. The CDR3 DNA is TGTGCCAGCAGTTACAGGGGGCGGGGCACAGATACGCAGTATTTT. This sequence encodes CASSYRGRGTDTQYF.